This note documents a single T cell receptor beta chain sequence. The CDR3 contains 13 residues. Trimming at V came to 6 bases and at J to 5 bases, leaving 1 base not matched to a gene. The germline gives CDR1 KGHSH, CDR2 LQKENI. This specimen comes from a study of T-cell reconstitution after alpha-beta-depleted transplantation in children. For TCRbeta, the library was prepared with unique molecular identifiers. TCRdb fed the PCR reads into MiXCR, producing one record per CDR3 protein. The sample records 250,000 to 350,000 distinct CDR3 sequences, 9.5% to 10% being singletons. Sequenced material: PBMCs from the stem cell graft donor, taken from the stem cell graft. This chain links TRBV18 with TRBJ1-6; TRBD1 matches at 7 bases. This TCR came from a human donor who donated a stem cell graft to a child with SCID. CDR3 bases: TGTGCCAGCTCGGGGACAGATAATTCACCCCTCCACTTT. Its protein is CASSGTDNSPLHF.